These T cell receptor beta chains were read from a single sample in a study of T cells in Graves' hyperthyroidism and ophthalmopathy. TCRdb used MiXCR to reprocess the multiplex PCR reads, holding one entry per CDR3 protein. Seen here are some 620,000 distinct CDR3 sequences, under 20% observed once, and the top ten hold 3.8%. The specimen was blood. The receptor source for this set is a woman aged 25 to 39 with Graves' hyperthyroidism. Each CDR3 is given with its conserved first and last residue. The D gene is left open where the match is weak. Not every row has a clone size; where given, it reads once, few, many or a size class.

v_call	d_call	j_call	clone_size	cdr3_nt	cdr3_aa
TRBV6-1	.	TRBJ2-4	few	TGTGCCAGCAGCCACCAGGGGGCCAAAAACATTCAGTACTTC	CASSHQGAKNIQYF
TRBV20-1	.	TRBJ2-2	few	TGCAGTGCTACCCGGGGTAGTAGCACCGGGGAGCTGTTTTTT	CSATRGSSTGELFF
TRBV3-1	.	TRBJ2-5	few	TGTGCCAGCAGCCCCGATGGGCGGGTGGAGACCCAGTACTTC	CASSPDGRVETQYF
TRBV28	TRBD2	TRBJ2-7	few	TGTGCCTCAAAGGGGGTCGGCGGGAGGCTGAACGAGCAGTACTTC	CASKGVGGRLNEQYF
TRBV5-1	.	TRBJ1-1	.	TGTGCCAGCAGCTTGGAGAGGAAGAACACTGAAGCTTTCTTT	CASSLERKNTEAFF
TRBV6-1	.	TRBJ1-6	many	TGTGCCAGCAGTGAATTCCTGACAGGAAGGAATTCACCCCTCCACTTT	CASSEFLTGRNSPLHF
TRBV20-1	TRBD2	TRBJ2-7	many	TGCAGTGCTAGGGGTTGGGCTAGCGGGAGGAGCTCCTACGAGCAGTACTTC	CSARGWASGRSSYEQYF
TRBV27	.	TRBJ2-7	many	TGTGCCAGCAGCCTAGCAAATCGGGAGTACGAGCAGTACTTC	CASSLANREYEQYF
TRBV27	.	TRBJ2-1	many	TGTGCCAGCAGTCTGCGACAGGGAGGGGATGATGAGCAGTTCTTC	CASSLRQGGDDEQFF
TRBV28	.	TRBJ2-7	many	TGTGCCAGCATAGGGGCCTACGAGCAGTACTTC	CASIGAYEQYF
TRBV2	TRBD1	TRBJ1-2	.	TGTGCCAGCAGCGATCCGGGACAGCATCCCGTACGCTATGGCTACACCTTC	CASSDPGQHPVRYGYTF
TRBV4-1	.	TRBJ1-3	.	TGCGCCAGCAGCCAAGATGATAGGGGCTCTGGAAACACCATATATTTT	CASSQDDRGSGNTIYF
TRBV19	TRBD1	TRBJ2-1	few	TGTGCCAGTAAGGATTGGGGACAGGGGGGGAGTGAGCAGTTCTTC	CASKDWGQGGSEQFF
TRBV30	.	TRBJ2-4	few	TGTGCCTGGAGTGGAGGCATAGCCAAAAACATTCAGTACTTC	CAWSGGIAKNIQYF
TRBV6-1	.	TRBJ1-1	many	TGTGCCAGCAGTGAGCAGGGCTGGGGCGGCACTGAAGCTTTCTTT	CASSEQGWGGTEAFF
TRBV7-2	TRBD1	TRBJ1-6	few	TGTGCCAGCACCTTGTCGACAGGGCTCCTTAATTCACCCCTCCACTTT	CASTLSTGLLNSPLHF
TRBV7-9	.	TRBJ2-1	many	TGTGCCAGCAGCGACGCCCTTCAAGGGGGTTTGGATGAGCAGTTCTTC	CASSDALQGGLDEQFF
TRBV12-3/TRBV12-4	.	TRBJ2-5	many	TGTGCCAGCAGTTTACTACCGGGCAACCTAGAGACCCAGTACTTC	CASSLLPGNLETQYF
TRBV7-2	TRBD1	TRBJ1-4	.	TGTGCCAGCAGCGAAACAGGGGGTCTGGGTGAAAAACTGTTTTTT	CASSETGGLGEKLFF
TRBV27	.	TRBJ2-1	.	TGTGCCAGCAGTCGAGCTAGACCAGCGGATAGATACAATGAGCAGTTCTTC	CASSRARPADRYNEQFF
TRBV27	.	TRBJ2-7	.	TGTGCCAGCAGCCAGCAAATGACTCCGTACTCCTACGAGCAGTACTTC	CASSQQMTPYSYEQYF
TRBV11-1	TRBD2	TRBJ2-7	many	TGTGCCAGCAGCCAGGGACTAACCTACGAGCAGTACTTC	CASSQGLTYEQYF
TRBV28	.	TRBJ2-2	many	TGTGCCAGCTCGCAGGGCACGAACACCGGGGAGCTGTTTTTT	CASSQGTNTGELFF
TRBV7-6	TRBD1	TRBJ2-2	many	TGTGCCAGCAGCTTAGGGACAGGGTTAAACACCGGGGAGCTGTTTTTT	CASSLGTGLNTGELFF
TRBV18	.	TRBJ1-4	.	TGTGCCAGCTCACCAAGTGCGGGACGCTCTAATGAAAAACTGTTTTTT	CASSPSAGRSNEKLFF
TRBV19	.	TRBJ1-5	few	TGTGCCAGTAAATGGGGGGTCAGCAATCAGCCCCAGCATTTT	CASKWGVSNQPQHF
TRBV28	TRBD1	TRBJ1-4	few	TGTGCCAGCAGTTCGGGACAGGGGAGGAGAAAACTGTTTTTT	CASSSGQGRRKLFF
TRBV7-9	.	TRBJ1-2	few	TGTGCCAGCAGCCCGGAGGGCTACACCTTC	CASSPEGYTF
TRBV29-1	.	TRBJ2-3	many	TGCGGCGTTAAACTGACGCCGACCGCGTCAGATACGCAGTATTTT	CGVKLTPTASDTQYF
TRBV6-1	.	TRBJ1-1	.	TGTGCCAGCAGTGAAGAGGAAGGACCCACTGAAGCTTTCTTT	CASSEEEGPTEAFF
TRBV20-1	TRBD2	TRBJ2-7	.	TGCAGTGGCATACTTCCCGGCCTAGCGGGTGAGGAGCAGTACTTC	CSGILPGLAGEEQYF
TRBV6-1	.	TRBJ1-4	.	TGTGCCAGCAAGGGCAGTGTCGCAACTAATGAAAAACTGTTTTTT	CASKGSVATNEKLFF
TRBV6-2/TRBV6-3	.	TRBJ2-5	many	TGTGCCAGCAGTTACTGGGAGACCCAGTACTTC	CASSYWETQYF
TRBV2	TRBD2	TRBJ2-3	many	TGTGCCAGCAGTGAGCGGGGGGGAACACGGACAGATACGCAGTATTTT	CASSERGGTRTDTQYF
TRBV3-1	.	TRBJ1-2	many	TGTGCCAGCAGCCAACGGGGCTCAATTAACTATGGCTACACCTTC	CASSQRGSINYGYTF
TRBV3-1	.	TRBJ2-2	many	TGTGCCAGCAGCGAAAGGTTTGGGAGGACCGGGGAGCTGTTTTTT	CASSERFGRTGELFF
TRBV29-1	TRBD1	TRBJ2-7	many	TGCAGCGTCCCGTTAAAACAGGGGAATGTGAGCGAGCAGTACTTC	CSVPLKQGNVSEQYF
TRBV7-9	TRBD1	TRBJ2-1	many	TGTGCCAGCAGCGGCGGGACAGGGGCCTTACCAATTTACAATGAGCAGTTCTTC	CASSGGTGALPIYNEQFF
TRBV28	.	TRBJ1-5	few	TGTGCCAGCAGTCCCTTCGGGGGGAATCAGCCCCAGCATTTT	CASSPFGGNQPQHF
TRBV6-1	.	TRBJ2-3	many	TGTGCCAGCAGGGATGGCTCTAGCACAGATACGCAGTATTTT	CASRDGSSTDTQYF
TRBV12-3/TRBV12-4	.	TRBJ2-2	many	TGTGCCAGCAGCCCCGCCGCCGGGGAGCTGTTTTTT	CASSPAAGELFF
TRBV20-1	.	TRBJ1-1	many	TGCAGTGCTAGAGACCCCCAGCCGGGTGAAGCTTTCTTT	CSARDPQPGEAFF
TRBV6-2/TRBV6-3	.	TRBJ1-1	few	TGTGCCAGCAGTTCAGGATTCCAGTACACTGAAGCTTTCTTT	CASSSGFQYTEAFF
TRBV15	TRBD1	TRBJ2-4	few	TGTGCCACCAGCAGAGGACAGGGAGCCAAAAACATTCAGTACTTC	CATSRGQGAKNIQYF
TRBV13	.	TRBJ2-5	many	TGTGCCAGCAGCCCGGGGCCTCGGAGGGAGACCCAGTACTTC	CASSPGPRRETQYF
TRBV19	TRBD2	TRBJ2-7	many	TGTGCCAGTAGTATAGGTCGGGGGACTACCATCTCCTACGAGCAGTACTTC	CASSIGRGTTISYEQYF
TRBV7-8	.	TRBJ2-7	few	TGTGCCAGCAGCCCCATCCTAGGCCTAGCGCACTCCTACGAGCAGTACTTC	CASSPILGLAHSYEQYF
TRBV9	.	TRBJ2-3	once	TGTGCCAGCAGCGTAGTTTCGGACTCCCACCAGTATTTT	CASSVVSDSHQYF